These 24 T cell receptor beta chains were sequenced from one sample in a study of blood T cell repertoires in COVID-19. Measured with immunoSEQ multiplex PCR; TCRdb has only the in-frame clones, and not every one. Counted here are nearly 110,000 clones, about 80% occurring once; the ten biggest clones make up roughly 4.3%. The sequencing input was peripheral blood. Receptors originate from a man in his 70s with acute or convalescent COVID-19.

This clone has a handful of counts. The chain is built from TRBV11-2 and TRBJ1-3; D is undetermined. Deletions cut 0 bases from V and 0 bases from J, with 6 bases between. The CDR3 is 15 amino acids. From germline, CDR1 is SGHAT and CDR2 FQNNGV. CDR3 residues: CASSLDLYSGNTIYF. Written as DNA, the CDR3 is TGTGCCAGCAGCTTAGATCTTTACTCTGGAAACACCATATATTTT.

This clone was observed a few times. The rearrangement uses TRBV7-2 and TRBJ2-5; 12 bases agree with TRBD2. V gave up 4 bases and J gave up 5 bases; unmatched junction bases: 2. The CDR3 is 14 amino acids. Looked up from germline, CDR1 is SGHTA and CDR2 is FQGNSA. The CDR3 reads CASSSLAGGETQYF. The CDR3 region has the DNA TGTGCCAGCAGCTCCCTAGCGGGGGGGGAGACCCAGTACTTC.

The V call is TRBV6-5, the J call TRBJ2-7; 8 nucleotides match TRBD2. The CDR3 extends over 14 amino acids. Germline V gives CDR1 MNHEY, CDR2 SVGAGI. V trimming: 6 bases; J trimming: 4 bases; junction bases outside the gene matches: 8. The CDR3 DNA follows: TGTGCCAGCAGGTCTTCGGGAGGGGAATACGAGCAGTACTTC. Translating it yields CASRSSGGEYEQYF.

The chain recombines TRBV19 with TRBJ2-2; 7 bases match TRBD1. The trim removed 5 bases at V and 1 base at J, leaving 4 bases unmatched. CDR1 LNHDA and CDR2 SQIVND come from the germline V gene (reference sequence). The CDR3 is 15 amino acids. CDR3 sequence: CASSWGQQNTGELFF. CDR3 nucleotide sequence: TGTGCCAGTAGTTGGGGACAGCAGAACACCGGGGAGCTGTTTTTT. The whole variable domain, filled in from reference TRBV19 and TRBJ2-2, reads DGGITQSPKYLFRKEGQNVTLSCEQNLNHDAMYWYRQDPGQGLRLIYYSQIVNDFQKGDIAEGYSVSREKKESFPLTVTSAQKNPTAFYLCASSWGQQNTGELFFGEGSRLTVL.

The chain uses TRBV7-2 and TRBJ1-2; 7 bases are a match to TRBD1. The germline gives CDR1 SGHTA, CDR2 FQGNSA. With 6 bases clipped from V and 5 bases from J, the junction kept 6 bases outside the gene matches. This CDR3 has 13 residues. The chain's CDR3 is CASSPIQGYGYTF. The DNA of the CDR3 is TGTGCCAGCAGTCCTATACAGGGGTATGGCTACACCTTC.

By frequency in the sample, this clone is medium-sized (0.01 to 0.1%). Other DNA sequences in the sample encode the same CDR3. The genes are TRBV5-1 and TRBJ1-2; TRBD1 agrees at 7 bases. CDR1 is SGHRS and CDR2 is YFSETQ in the germline V gene. The CDR3 has 15 amino acids. V gave up 4 bases and J gave up 5 bases; unmatched junction bases: 11. The CDR3 DNA reads TGCGCCAGCAGCCCAGGACAGGCTAGAGGGTATGGCTACACCTTC. Encoded protein: CASSPGQARGYGYTF.

In its sample, this clone was seen once. The gene calls are TRBV7-9 and TRBJ2-2, with 9 bases lining up with TRBD1. V was clipped by 2 bases and J by 5 bases; unmatched bases: 12. Germline CDR1 SEHNR, CDR2 FQNEAQ (reference sequence). The CDR3 runs 18 residues. The CDR3 DNA reads as TGTGCCAGCAGCTTAAGGGCCATCGGACAGGGGACAACCGGGGAGCTGTTTTTT. Protein: CASSLRAIGQGTTGELFF.

The rearrangement links TRBV7-2 to TRBJ2-4; no definite D call. The V gene's germline CDR1 is SGHTA and CDR2 FQGNSA. With 3 bases removed from V and 8 bases from J, the gap between germline ends came to 17 bases. This CDR3 has 15 residues. The CDR3 is CASSFPPTVPDIQYF. In DNA, the CDR3 is TGTGCCAGCAGCTTTCCCCCCACAGTCCCCGACATTCAGTACTTC.

The gene calls are TRBV9 and TRBJ1-6; 9 positions agree with TRBD1. The CDR3 covers 14 residues. J gave up 8 bases and V 4 bases, and 4 bases lay outside the gene matches. CDR1 SGDLS and CDR2 YYNGEE come from the germline V gene. The chain's CDR3 is CASSPGQGYSPLHF. The CDR3 DNA follows: TGTGCCAGCAGCCCGGGACAGGGCTATTCACCCCTCCACTTT.

The chain recombines TRBV6-5 with TRBJ1-1; TRBD1 matches at 9 bases. Germline values: CDR1 MNHEY, CDR2 SVGAGI. CDR3 length: 14 amino acids. The junction had 5 bases not matched to a gene; V was cut back by 5 bases and J by 4 bases. CDR3 DNA sequence: TGTGCCAGCAGTCATGACAGGGGGATCACTGAAGCTTTCTTT. As protein: CASSHDRGITEAFF.

This clone occurred many times. The V call is TRBV19, the J call TRBJ1-2, with D perhaps matching TRBD1 (6 bases). CDR1 is LNHDA, CDR2 SQIVND, per germline (reference sequence). Trimming removed 7 bases at V and 3 bases at J, with 15 bases between. This CDR3 spans 14 amino acids. As DNA, the CDR3 is TGTGCCAGTAACCCAACAGGGCTCGACTATGGCTACACCTTC. Protein product: CASNPTGLDYGYTF. Looking up the rest from reference TRBV19 and TRBJ1-2 gives the full variable domain: DGGITQSPKYLFRKEGQNVTLSCEQNLNHDAMYWYRQDPGQGLRLIYYSQIVNDFQKGDIAEGYSVSREKKESFPLTVTSAQKNPTAFYLCASNPTGLDYGYTFGSGTRLTVV.

The chain combines TRBV19 with TRBJ1-1; TRBD1 agrees at 11 bases. J gave up 0 bases and V 5 bases, and 8 bases lay outside the gene matches. This CDR3 has 17 amino acids. Germline V CDR1 and CDR2: LNHDA, SQIVND (reference sequence). The CDR3 nucleotides read TGTGCCAGTAGTGAAAGGACAGGGGGCGGTATGAACACTGAAGCTTTCTTT. Protein sequence: CASSERTGGGMNTEAFF.

This clone came up a few times. Sequence at one end of the junction differs from germline and may be a read error. The chain joins TRBV6-5 to TRBJ1-3; D is ambiguous. CDR1 and CDR2 (germline): MNHEY, SVGAGI. The CDR3 consists of 14 residues. CDR3 DNA sequence: TGTGCCAGCGGGAACGGGGTGTCTGGTAACACCATATATTTT. Its translation is CASGNGVSGNTIYF.

The chain joins TRBV15 to TRBJ2-7; 7 bases match TRBD2. The V segment lost 0 bases and the J segment 2 bases; nucleotides outside the gene matches: 4. This CDR3 contains 15 residues. In germline, CDR1 is LNHNV, CDR2 YYDKDF (reference sequence). In DNA form, the CDR3 reads TGTGCCACCAGCAGAGACAAGCGGGATACCTACGAGCAGTACTTC. Translated, it gives CATSRDKRDTYEQYF.

This chain connects TRBV6-5 to TRBJ2-3; 11 nucleotides align to TRBD2. This CDR3 has 15 residues. Per germline, CDR1 MNHEY and CDR2 SVGAGI. Trimming cost V 4 bases and J 3 bases; bases outside gene matches: 3. CDR3 sequence reads: CASSLLAGETDTQYF. CDR3 nucleotide sequence: TGTGCCAGCAGTTTACTAGCGGGAGAAACAGATACGCAGTATTTT.

The CDR3 here is CASSEADTSYGYTF. In nucleotides, the CDR3 is TGTGCCAGCAGTGAAGCGGACACCTCATATGGCTACACCTTC. The gene calls are TRBV2 and TRBJ1-2; possibly TRBD1 for D (5 bases). The germline V gene encodes CDR1 SNHLY and CDR2 FYNNEI. The CDR3 spans 14 residues. V gave up 0 bases and J gave up 5 bases, with 10 bases separating them.

In its sample, this clone was seen a few times. The rearrangement joins TRBV5-1 to TRBJ2-7, with 8 positions matching TRBD1. This CDR3 is 13 amino acids long. CDR1 and CDR2 (germline): SGHRS, YFSETQ. V dropped 5 bases and J dropped 5; count of bases not matched to a gene: 6. Here the CDR3 reads CASSRQGNDEQYF. The CDR3 region has the DNA TGCGCCAGCAGTAGACAGGGGAACGACGAGCAGTACTTC.

The table lists this clone with a few counts. The J gene is TRBJ2-7, the V gene TRBV20-1, with 7 bases lining up with TRBD2. This CDR3 has 12 amino acids. Germline-derived CDR1 and CDR2 are DFQATT and SNEGSKA (reference sequence). Trimming at V came to 3 bases and at J to 3 bases, leaving 2 bases not matched to a gene. Written as DNA, the CDR3 is TGCAGTGCTAGTCCTAGCGGCTACGAGCAGTACTTC. As protein: CSASPSGYEQYF.

The chain has TRBV29-1 and TRBJ2-7, with D possibly being TRBD1 (5 bases). V lost 2 bases and J lost 5, with 13 bases in between. The CDR3 consists of 13 residues. Germline loops: CDR1 SQVTM, CDR2 ANQGSEA. DNA for the CDR3: TGCAGCGTTGAACGGCCAGGGCGCGACGAGCAGTACTTC. This gives the protein CSVERPGRDEQYF.

This clone was recorded once. This rearrangement joins TRBV19 to TRBJ2-1; tentative D call: TRBD2 (6 bases). This CDR3 contains 14 residues. Trimming stripped 6 bases from V and 2 bases from J, with 11 bases between. Germline CDR1 LNHDA, CDR2 SQIVND (reference sequence). The CDR3 sequence: CASSWGDPYNEQFF. CDR3 DNA sequence: TGTGCCAGTAGCTGGGGGGACCCCTACAATGAGCAGTTCTTC.

This sequence joins TRBV11-2 and TRBJ1-6; 7 nucleotides agree with TRBD1. This CDR3 is built from 15 residues. V lost 5 bases, J lost 9 bases, and 10 bases stayed unmatched. The V gene's germline CDR1 is SGHAT and CDR2 FQNNGV. The CDR3 reads CASSASGTESSPLHF. In DNA form, the CDR3 reads TGTGCCAGCAGCGCATCCGGGACAGAAAGTTCACCCCTCCACTTT.

The chain links TRBV4-1 to TRBJ2-3; 11 bases match TRBD2. The CDR3 is 17 amino acids. Per germline, CDR1 MGHRA and CDR2 YSYEKL. J gave up 5 bases and V 1 base, and 8 bases lay outside the gene matches. The chain's CDR3 is CASSQAARTSGLDTQYF. The CDR3 DNA sequence: TGCGCCAGCAGCCAAGCCGCCAGGACTAGCGGGTTAGATACGCAGTATTTT.

J is TRBJ2-3 and V is TRBV11-3, with TRBD1 as a possible D gene (5 bases). CDR1 and CDR2 (germline): SGHNT, YENEEA. This CDR3 is 14 amino acids long. The V gene lost 8 bases and the J gene lost 0 bases, with 12 bases spanning the gap. In DNA, the CDR3 is TGTGCCAGCGGAAGGGGCCGAAGCACAGATACGCAGTATTTT. Its translation: CASGRGRSTDTQYF.

The chain employs TRBV7-2 and TRBJ2-1, with 7 positions matching TRBD1. The germline V gene has CDR1 SGHTA and CDR2 FQGNSA. This CDR3 has 15 residues. V lost 4 bases to trimming and J lost 4 bases; unmatched junction nucleotides: 7. CDR3 bases: TGTGCCAGCAGCTACCGACAGGGCGGATACAATGAGCAGTTCTTC. Translation gives CASSYRQGGYNEQFF.